This T cell receptor beta chain is drawn from a study of cytomegalovirus exposure and HLA in healthy donors. Points from the study as a whole: It was confirmed in vitro that a few of the CMV-associated chains were specific for CMV antigens.

About this clone: Its target is not known.

This PCR relied on a set of 60 Vbeta primers and 13 Jbeta primers. TCRdb keeps only in-frame clones here, not all; method: immunoSEQ multiplex PCR. This sample has about 18,000 clones, with roughly 80% found just once. The CDR3 has 17 residues. Looked up from germline, CDR1 is LGHNA and CDR2 is YNFKEQ. V lost 4 bases and J lost 2, with 19 bases in between. The TCR sequence derives from a human donor in good health. The chain employs TRBV4-2 and TRBJ2-3; D is perhaps TRBD2 (7 bases). The sequenced sample consisted of PBMCs. CDR3 nucleotides: TGTGCCAGCAGCCGAACCTCAGGCGGGGGCTACACAGATACGCAGTATTTT. Its translation is CASSRTSGGGYTDTQYF.